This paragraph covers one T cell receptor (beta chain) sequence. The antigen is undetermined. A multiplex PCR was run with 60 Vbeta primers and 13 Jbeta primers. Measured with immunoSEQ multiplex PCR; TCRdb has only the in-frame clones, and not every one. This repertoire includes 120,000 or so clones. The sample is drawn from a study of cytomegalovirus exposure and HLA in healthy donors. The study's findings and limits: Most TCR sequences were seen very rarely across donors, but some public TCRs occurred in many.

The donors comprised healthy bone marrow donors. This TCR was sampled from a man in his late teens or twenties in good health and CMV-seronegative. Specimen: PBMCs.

CDR3 residues: CASSLSGTGFYEQYF. In DNA form, the CDR3 reads TGTGCCAGCAGCTTATCCGGGACAGGGTTCTACGAGCAGTACTTC. The J gene is TRBJ2-7, the V gene TRBV7-6; TRBD1 agrees at 9 bases. The germline CDR1 and CDR2 sequences are SGHVS and FNYEAQ. Losses at the gene ends were 2 bases for V and 3 bases for J; bases not matched to a gene: 5. The length of the CDR3 is 15 residues.